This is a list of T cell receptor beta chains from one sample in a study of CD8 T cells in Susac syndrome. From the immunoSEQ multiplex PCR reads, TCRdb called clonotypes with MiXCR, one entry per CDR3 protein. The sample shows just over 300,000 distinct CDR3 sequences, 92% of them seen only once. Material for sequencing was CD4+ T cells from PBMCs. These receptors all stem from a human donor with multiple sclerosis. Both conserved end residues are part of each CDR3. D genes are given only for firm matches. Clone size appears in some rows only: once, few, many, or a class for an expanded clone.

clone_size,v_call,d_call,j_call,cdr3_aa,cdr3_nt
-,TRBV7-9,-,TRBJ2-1,CASSPSLAANEQFF,TGTGCCAGCAGCCCGTCGCTAGCTGCCAATGAGCAGTTCTTC
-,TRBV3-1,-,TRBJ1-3,CASSQEGVPNTIYF,TGTGCCAGCAGCCAAGAAGGGGTGCCAAACACCATATATTTT
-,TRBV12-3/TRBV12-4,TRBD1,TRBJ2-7,CASSFIRQGEQYF,TGTGCCAGCAGTTTTATCCGACAGGGCGAGCAGTACTTC
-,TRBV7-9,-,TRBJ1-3,CASSLSPGDGNTIYF,TGTGCCAGCAGCTTATCCCCAGGTGATGGAAACACCATATATTTT
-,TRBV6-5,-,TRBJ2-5,CASSGTPQETQYF,TGTGCCAGCAGTGGGACTCCCCAAGAGACCCAGTACTTC
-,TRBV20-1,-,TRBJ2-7,CSARPTSSYEQYF,TGCAGTGCTAGACCTACAAGCTCCTACGAGCAGTACTTC
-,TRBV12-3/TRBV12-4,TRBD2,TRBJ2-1,CASRKGLAGDEQFF,TGTGCCAGCAGAAAGGGACTAGCGGGGGATGAGCAGTTCTTC
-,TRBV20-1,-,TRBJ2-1,CSAVDSYNEQFF,TGCAGTGCAGTAGACTCATACAATGAGCAGTTCTTC
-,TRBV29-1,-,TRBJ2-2,CSVADTGELFF,TGCAGCGTCGCGGACACCGGGGAGCTGTTTTTT
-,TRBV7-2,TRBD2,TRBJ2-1,CASSSALAGAIEQFF,TGTGCCAGCAGCTCCGCACTAGCGGGAGCCATTGAGCAGTTCTTC
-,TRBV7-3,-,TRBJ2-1,CASSRDKHNEQFF,TGTGCCAGCAGCCGGGACAAACACAATGAGCAGTTCTTC
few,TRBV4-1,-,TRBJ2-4,CASSQTGNQNIQYF,TGCGCCAGCAGCCAAACAGGGAACCAAAACATTCAGTACTTC
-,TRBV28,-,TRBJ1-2,CASRLAHNYGYTF,TGTGCCAGCAGGCTAGCGCATAACTATGGCTACACCTTC
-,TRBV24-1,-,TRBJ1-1,CAGQGRRAFF,TGTGCCGGGCAGGGGCGGAGGGCTTTCTTT
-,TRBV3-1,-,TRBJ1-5,CASSQDAPRVSNQPQHF,TGTGCCAGCAGCCAAGACGCACCACGGGTTAGCAATCAGCCCCAGCATTTT
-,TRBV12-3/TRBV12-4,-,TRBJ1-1,CASSLRAGWFATEAFF,TGTGCCAGCAGTTTGAGGGCAGGGTGGTTTGCAACTGAAGCTTTCTTT
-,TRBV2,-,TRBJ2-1,CATGEGVSYNEQFF,TGTGCCACAGGGGAAGGGGTATCCTACAATGAGCAGTTCTTC
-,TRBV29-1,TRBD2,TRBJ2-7,CSVGEGTTYEQYF,TGCAGCGTTGGTGAAGGGACTACCTACGAGCAGTACTTC
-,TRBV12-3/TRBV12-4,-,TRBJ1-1,CASSPLRGANTEAFF,TGTGCCAGCAGCCCCCTCCGGGGGGCGAACACTGAAGCTTTCTTT
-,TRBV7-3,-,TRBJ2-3,CASSYLNARSPTDTQYF,TGTGCCAGCAGCTATCTTAATGCCCGGTCACCCACAGATACGCAGTATTTT
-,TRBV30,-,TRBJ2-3,CAWNAVLSTDTQYF,TGTGCCTGGAATGCCGTCCTAAGCACAGATACGCAGTATTTT
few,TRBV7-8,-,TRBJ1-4,CASSLNREKLFF,TGTGCCAGCAGTTTGAACCGTGAAAAACTGTTTTTT
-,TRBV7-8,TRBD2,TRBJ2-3,CASSLAWTSGTDTQYF,TGTGCCAGCAGCTTAGCCTGGACTAGCGGCACAGATACGCAGTATTTT
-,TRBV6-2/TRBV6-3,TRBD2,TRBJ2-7,CASSRRTSGGEQYF,TGTGCCAGCAGCCGAAGGACTAGCGGGGGAGAGCAGTACTTC
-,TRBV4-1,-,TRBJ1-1,CASSQGLIRGNTEAFF,TGCGCCAGCAGCCAAGGGTTAATTCGGGGGAACACTGAAGCTTTCTTT
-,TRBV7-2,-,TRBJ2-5,CASSLDPLQASETQYF,TGTGCCAGCAGCTTAGATCCCCTCCAAGCGTCAGAGACCCAGTACTTC
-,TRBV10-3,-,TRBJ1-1,CAISESGAENTEAFF,TGTGCCATCAGTGAGTCTGGGGCCGAGAACACTGAAGCTTTCTTT
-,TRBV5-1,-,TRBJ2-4,CASSLGRDLAKNIQYF,TGCGCCAGCAGCTTGGGACGGGATCTAGCCAAAAACATTCAGTACTTC
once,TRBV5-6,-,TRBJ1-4,CASSLGSQGEKLFF,TGTGCCAGCAGCTTGGGGAGCCAGGGGGAAAAACTGTTTTTT
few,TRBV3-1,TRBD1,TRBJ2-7,CASSTGGSEQYF,TGTGCCAGCTCGACAGGGGGCAGCGAGCAGTACTTC
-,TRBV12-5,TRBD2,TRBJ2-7,CASGLGLAGAYEQYF,TGTGCTAGTGGTTTGGGACTAGCGGGGGCCTACGAGCAGTACTTC
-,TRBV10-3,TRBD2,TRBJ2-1,CAISEDTSGRYNEQFF,TGTGCCATCAGTGAGGACACTAGCGGACGATACAATGAGCAGTTCTTC
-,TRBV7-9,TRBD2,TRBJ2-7,CASSPTLAGTYEQYF,TGTGCCAGCAGCCCCACGCTAGCGGGGACGTACGAGCAGTACTTC
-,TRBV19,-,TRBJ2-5,CASSTTRETQYF,TGTGCCAGTAGTACAACTAGGGAGACCCAGTACTTC
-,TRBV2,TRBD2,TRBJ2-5,CASSGGLAPETQYF,TGTGCCAGCAGTGGGGGACTAGCACCAGAGACCCAGTACTTC
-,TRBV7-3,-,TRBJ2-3,CASSLSYRASTDTQYF,TGTGCCAGCAGCTTATCGTACAGGGCATCCACAGATACGCAGTATTTT
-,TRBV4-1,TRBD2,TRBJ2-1,CASSQSGLAGDEQFF,TGCGCCAGCAGCCAATCGGGACTAGCGGGAGACGAGCAGTTCTTC
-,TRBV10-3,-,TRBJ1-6,CAISVGGNSPLHF,TGTGCCATCAGTGTAGGGGGTAATTCACCCCTCCACTTT
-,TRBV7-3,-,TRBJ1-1,CASSLTGRGLAEAFF,TGTGCCAGCAGCTTAACGGGCAGGGGCCTGGCTGAAGCTTTCTTT
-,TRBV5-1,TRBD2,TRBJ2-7,CASSLAGRDYEQYF,TGCGCCAGCAGCTTGGCGGGGAGGGACTACGAGCAGTACTTC
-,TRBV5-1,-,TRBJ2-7,CASSLGDIADYEQYF,TGCGCCAGCAGCTTGGGTGACATTGCGGACTACGAGCAGTACTTC
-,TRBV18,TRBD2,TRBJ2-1,CASSLAGGDNEQFF,TGTGCCAGCTCCCTAGCGGGGGGAGACAATGAGCAGTTCTTC